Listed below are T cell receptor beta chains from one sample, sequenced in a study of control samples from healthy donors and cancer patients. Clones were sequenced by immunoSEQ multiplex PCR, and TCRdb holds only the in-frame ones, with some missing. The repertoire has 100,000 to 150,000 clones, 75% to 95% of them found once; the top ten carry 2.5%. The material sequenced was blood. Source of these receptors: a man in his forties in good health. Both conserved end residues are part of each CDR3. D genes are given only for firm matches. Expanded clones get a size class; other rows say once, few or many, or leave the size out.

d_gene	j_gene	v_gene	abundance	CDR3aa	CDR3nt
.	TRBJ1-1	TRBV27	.	CASSLAQTGNTEAFF	TGTGCCAGCAGTTTAGCGCAGACGGGGAACACTGAAGCTTTCTTT
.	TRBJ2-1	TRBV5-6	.	CASSPVGGKVNEQFF	TGTGCCAGCAGCCCGGTGGGGGGTAAGGTCAATGAGCAGTTCTTC
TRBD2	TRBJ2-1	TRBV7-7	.	CASSLRTSGENEQFF	TGTGCTAGCAGCTTAAGGACTAGCGGGGAAAATGAGCAGTTCTTC
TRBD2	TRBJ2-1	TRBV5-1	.	CASSYSGGSNEQFF	TGCGCCAGCAGTTATAGCGGGGGCTCGAATGAGCAGTTCTTC
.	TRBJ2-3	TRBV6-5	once	CVSRGGDTQYF	TGTGTCTCGAGGGGGGGAGATACGCAGTATTTT
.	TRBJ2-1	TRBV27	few	CASSFPPGGLPHEQFF	TGTGCCAGCAGTTTTCCTCCGGGGGGCCTCCCTCATGAGCAGTTCTTC
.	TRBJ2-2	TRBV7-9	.	CASSLEGGGELFF	TGTGCCAGCAGCTTAGAGGGAGGCGGGGAGCTGTTTTTT
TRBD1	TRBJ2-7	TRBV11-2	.	CASSQGTGSTEQYF	TGTGCCAGCAGCCAAGGGACAGGGTCAACCGAGCAGTACTTC
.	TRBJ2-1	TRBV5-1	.	CASSRTGGSMDEQFF	TGCGCCAGCAGCAGGACCGGGGGTAGTATGGATGAGCAGTTCTTC
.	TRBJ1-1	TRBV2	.	CASGEVGYTEAFF	TGTGCCAGCGGGGAGGTAGGCTACACTGAAGCTTTCTTT
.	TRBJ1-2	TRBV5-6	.	CASSFPDLDYGYTF	TGTGCCAGCAGTTTCCCTGACCTTGACTATGGCTACACCTTC
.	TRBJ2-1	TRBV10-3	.	CAISRSIAGQSYNEQFF	TGTGCCATCAGCCGATCAATAGCGGGACAGAGTTACAATGAGCAGTTCTTC
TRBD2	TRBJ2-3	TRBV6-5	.	CASSYSLRGGVDTQYF	TGTGCCAGCAGTTACTCGTTGCGGGGGGGGGTAGATACGCAGTATTTT
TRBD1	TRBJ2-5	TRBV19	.	CASTRGGRGQETQYF	TGTGCCAGTACCCGGGGTGGCAGGGGGCAAGAGACCCAGTACTTC
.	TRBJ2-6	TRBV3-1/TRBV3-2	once	CASGYGANVLTF	TGTGCCAGCGGCTATGGGGCCAACGTCCTGACTTTC
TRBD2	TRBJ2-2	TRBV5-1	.	CASSVRLAGVPGELFF	TGCGCCAGCAGCGTACGACTAGCGGGGGTACCCGGGGAGCTGTTTTTT
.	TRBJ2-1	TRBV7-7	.	CASSLEGGSTEQFF	TGTGCTAGCAGCTTAGAGGGGGGTAGTACTGAGCAGTTCTTC
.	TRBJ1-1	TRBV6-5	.	CASSYREGVNTEAFF	TGTGCCAGCAGTTACAGGGAGGGGGTGAACACTGAAGCTTTCTTT
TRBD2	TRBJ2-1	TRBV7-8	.	CASSSLRTSQFF	TGTGCCAGCAGCTCTCTCAGGACTAGCCAGTTCTTC
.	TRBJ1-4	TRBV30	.	CACHRGPATNEKLFF	TGTGCCTGCCATCGCGGGCCCGCAACTAATGAAAAACTGTTTTTT
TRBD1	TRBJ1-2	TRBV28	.	CASTSTGGVYGYTF	TGTGCCAGCACCTCGACAGGGGGCGTTTATGGCTACACCTTC
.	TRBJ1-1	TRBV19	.	CASSTDRGTEAFF	TGTGCCAGTAGTACCGATAGGGGGACTGAAGCTTTCTTT
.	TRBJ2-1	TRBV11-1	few	CASSYDRQQFF	TGTGCCAGCAGCTATGACCGGCAGCAGTTCTTC
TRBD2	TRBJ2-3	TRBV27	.	CASSLLGGADTQYF	TGTGCCAGCAGTTTACTTGGGGGGGCAGATACGCAGTATTTT
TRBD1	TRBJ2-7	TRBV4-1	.	CASSQDLQGAQSYEQYF	TGCGCCAGCAGCCAAGATCTTCAGGGGGCGCAATCCTACGAGCAGTACTTC
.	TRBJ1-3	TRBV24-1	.	CATSDLFGGSGNTIYF	TGTGCCACCAGTGATTTGTTCGGGGGCTCTGGAAACACCATATATTTT
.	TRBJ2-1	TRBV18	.	CASSDRYNEQFF	TGTGCCAGCTCAGACAGGTACAATGAGCAGTTCTTC
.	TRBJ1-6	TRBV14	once	CASSPMTGSNSPLHF	TGTGCCAGCAGCCCGATGACAGGAAGTAATTCACCCCTCCACTTT
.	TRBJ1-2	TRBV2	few	CASSGLPLGTSGYTF	TGTGCCAGCAGCGGACTTCCTCTAGGAACGAGTGGCTACACCTTC
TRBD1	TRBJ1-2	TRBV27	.	CASRTGGNNYGYTF	TGTGCCAGCAGGACAGGGGGTAACAACTATGGCTACACCTTC
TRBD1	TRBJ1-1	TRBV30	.	CARSRGSTEAFF	TGTGCCCGGAGCAGGGGGTCTACTGAAGCTTTCTTT
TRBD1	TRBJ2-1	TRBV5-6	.	CASSLGDRGHNEQFF	TGTGCCAGCAGCTTGGGGGACAGGGGGCACAATGAGCAGTTCTTC
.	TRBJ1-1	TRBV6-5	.	CASSTTQNTEAFF	TGTGCCAGCAGTACCACGCAGAACACTGAAGCTTTCTTT
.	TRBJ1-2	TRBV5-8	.	CASSLEGYGYTF	TGTGCCAGCAGCTTGGAAGGGTACGGCTACACCTTC
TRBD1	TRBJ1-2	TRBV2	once	CASSETGGSYGYTF	TGTGCCAGCAGTGAAACAGGGGGTTCATATGGCTACACCTTC
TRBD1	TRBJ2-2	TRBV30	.	CAWTPGQGWTGELFF	TGTGCCTGGACACCGGGACAGGGTTGGACCGGGGAGCTGTTTTTT
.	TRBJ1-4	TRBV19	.	CACRASRTFNEKLFF	TGTGCCTGCCGGGCTTCGCGGACATTTAATGAAAAACTGTTTTTT
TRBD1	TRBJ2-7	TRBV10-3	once	CAISGTELSYEQYF	TGTGCCATCAGCGGGACAGAACTTTCCTACGAGCAGTACTTC
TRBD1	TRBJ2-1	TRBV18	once	CASSPPGQGSHEQFF	TGTGCCAGCTCACCACCGGGACAGGGTTCCCATGAGCAGTTCTTC
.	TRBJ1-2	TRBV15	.	CATSRGGAAPSYYTF	TGTGCCACCAGCAGAGGGGGAGCGGCTCCCTCTTACTACACCTTC
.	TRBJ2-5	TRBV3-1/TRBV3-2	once	CASSHRAGQETQYF	TGTGCCAGCAGTCACAGGGCTGGCCAAGAGACCCAGTACTTC
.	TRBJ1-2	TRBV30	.	CAWSVRQGNYGYTF	TGTGCCTGGAGTGTACGTCAGGGGAACTATGGCTACACCTTC
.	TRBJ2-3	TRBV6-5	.	CASRVKADTQYF	TGTGCCAGCAGAGTGAAGGCAGATACGCAGTATTTT
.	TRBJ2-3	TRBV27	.	CASSLPRGETDTQYF	TGTGCCAGCAGTTTACCAAGGGGAGAAACGGATACGCAGTATTTT
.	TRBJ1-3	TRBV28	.	CASGARLSSGNTIYF	TGTGCCAGCGGGGCCAGATTGAGCTCTGGAAACACCATATATTTT
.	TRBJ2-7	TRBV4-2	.	CASSQDEGSYEQYF	TGTGCCAGCAGCCAAGATGAGGGCTCCTACGAGCAGTACTTC